Here is one T cell receptor (beta chain) with its context. As yet, its antigen is unknown. Sequence at one end of the junction differs from germline and may be a read error. Single viable CD3+CD4+CD8-CD45RO+ cells were sorted as the memory CD4+ T cells. Serum IgG to CMV pp150, pp28, p38 and p52 defined serostatus. After thawing, CD4+ T cells were positively selected. The sample comes from a study of memory CD4+ T cells and cytomegalovirus serostatus. Germline V gives CDR1 SSHAT, CDR2 FNYEAQ (reference sequence). The CDR3 sequence is 14 residues long. TCRdb's table, derived via immunoSEQ multiplex PCR, lists solely in-frame clones and lacks some. The profile shows about 50,000 clones, under 85% of them singletons. Study-level points and caveats: The CMV-associated TCR signature appears largely within the CD4+ memory repertoire.

This sequence joins TRBV7-7 and TRBJ2-3; 9 bases match TRBD2. Sequencing used memory CD4+ T cells from blood. This sequence originates from an adult in good health and CMV-seronegative. As DNA, the CDR3 is TGTGCTAGCAGCTTAGCAACTAGCGGGGATACGCAGTATTTT. Encoded protein: CASSLATSGDTQYF.